These 4 T cell receptor beta chains were all obtained from the same sample, sequenced in a study of beta chain features in type 1 diabetes. Reverse transcription of all isolated RNA meant that expressed TCRB transcripts were sequenced. Profiled with immunoSEQ multiplex PCR; TCRdb holds only in-frame clones, not every one. This repertoire shows under 400,000 clones, 20% found once; its top ten account for approximately 0.046%. Sequenced: naive CD4+ T cells from blood. Receptor source: a woman aged 18-29 years in good health.

The J gene is TRBJ2-7, the V gene TRBV28; D unclear. Trimming pared 3 bases from V and 0 bases from J, leaving 15 bases between. Germline CDR1 reads MDHEN; CDR2 reads SYDVKM. CDR3 length: 16 residues. Here the CDR3 reads CASSFAQARFSYEQYF. CDR3 nucleotides: TGTGCCAGCAGTTTCGCTCAGGCTCGGTTCTCCTACGAGCAGTACTTC. The full variable domain, rest sourced from reference TRBV28 and TRBJ2-7, is DVKVTQSSRYLVKRTGEKVFLECVQDMDHENMFWYRQDPGLGLRLIYFSYDVKMKEKGDIPEGYSVSREKKERFSLILESASTNQTSMYLCASSFAQARFSYEQYFGPGTRLTVT.

The chain carries TRBV5-1 and TRBJ2-7, with D perhaps matching TRBD2 (6 bases). The V gene lost 2 bases and the J gene lost 6 bases, with 9 bases spanning the gap. CDR3 length equals 12 residues. Per the germline V gene, CDR1 is SGHRS and CDR2 is YFSETQ. DNA of the CDR3: TGCGCCAGCAGCTTATCCGGGGGCGAGCAGTACTTC. Translated: CASSLSGGEQYF.

The chain joins TRBV20-1 to TRBJ2-5, with D unclear. Germline values: CDR1 DFQATT, CDR2 SNEGSKA (reference sequence). The CDR3 runs 11 residues. V dropped 1 base and J dropped 7 bases, with 7 bases sitting between them. This chain's CDR3 is CSARAPGTQYF. DNA of the CDR3: TGCAGTGCTAGAGCTCCGGGGACCCAGTACTTC.

The chain carries TRBV7-8 and TRBJ2-5; 8 nucleotides line up with TRBD2. The germline CDR1 and CDR2 sequences are SGHVS and FQNEAQ. This CDR3 is built from 15 residues. Trimming removed 5 bases from V and 1 base from J; junction bases left unmatched: 6. CDR3 DNA sequence: TGTGCCAGCAGCCTTAGCGGGGTTTTCCAAGAGACCCAGTACTTC. Its protein product is CASSLSGVFQETQYF.